These 20 T cell receptor beta chains were sequenced from one sample in a study of CD8 T cells in Susac syndrome. Reverse transcription used roughly 0.5 to 1 ug RNA and random hexamers. TCRdb fed the immunoSEQ multiplex PCR reads into MiXCR, producing one record per CDR3 protein. Of over 120,000 distinct CDR3 sequences listed, roughly 94% are singletons. Sample: CD4+ T cells from PBMCs. All receptors derive from a human donor with Susac syndrome.

The genes are TRBV25-1 and TRBJ1-4; 7 positions agree with TRBD1. V was clipped by 1 base and J by 4 bases; unmatched bases: 3. Germline V gene data show CDR1 as MGHDK and CDR2 as SYGVNS. The CDR3 length is 15 residues. This chain's CDR3 is CASSESGQINEKLFF. For the CDR3, the DNA is TGTGCCAGCAGTGAATCGGGACAGATTAATGAAAAACTGTTTTTT.

The chain links TRBV6-6 to TRBJ2-7, with 10 nucleotides matching TRBD1. The CDR3 length is 13 residues. Germline loops: CDR1 MNHNY, CDR2 SVGAGI (reference sequence). With 5 bases clipped from V and 6 bases from J, the junction kept 4 bases outside the gene matches. CDR3 coding DNA: TGTGCCAGCAGTCGACAGGGGGCCCTCGAGCAGTACTTC. Translating it yields CASSRQGALEQYF.

This chain uses TRBV9 with TRBJ2-1, with a possible D match to TRBD2 (6 bases). CDR1 and CDR2 from the germline V gene are SGDLS and YYNGEE. CDR3 length: 15 amino acids. Trimming cost V 2 bases and J 2 bases, with 11 bases left between them. The CDR3 spells CASSVDYPAYNEQFF. In DNA, the CDR3 is TGTGCCAGCAGCGTGGACTATCCGGCCTACAATGAGCAGTTCTTC.

This chain joins TRBV3-1 and TRBJ2-1; 11 nucleotides line up with TRBD2. Germline V gene lookup returns CDR1 LGHDT and CDR2 YNNKEL (reference sequence). Trimming at V came to 4 bases and at J to 3 bases, leaving 8 bases not matched to a gene. The CDR3 has 17 residues. The CDR3 DNA reads as TGTGCCAGCAGCCTTGACCCGGGACTAGCGGACTACAATGAGCAGTTCTTC. Its translation: CASSLDPGLADYNEQFF.

The chain uses TRBV30 and TRBJ2-3, with 8 bases lining up with TRBD2. Germline CDR1 reads GTSNPN; CDR2 reads SVGIG (reference sequence). V shed 3 bases and J 1 base; nucleotides not matched to a gene: 3. This CDR3 is 14 amino acids long. This CDR3 reads CAWRLSGGTDTQYF. The CDR3 bases are TGTGCCTGGAGACTTAGCGGGGGCACAGATACGCAGTATTTT.

The CDR3 DNA follows: TGTGCCAGCAGTATTGGGCCGAGCTCCTACGAGCAGTACTTC. Translation: CASSIGPSSYEQYF. This chain joins TRBV6-5 and TRBJ2-7; no definite D call. CDR3 length equals 14 residues. Trimming took off 5 bases at V and 0 bases at J, with 11 bases between the two ends. CDR1 and CDR2 (germline): MNHEY, SVGAGI.

V gene TRBV20-1 combines with J gene TRBJ2-1; D is unclear. This CDR3 spans 13 amino acids. Germline lookup yields CDR1 DFQATT and CDR2 SNEGSKA (reference sequence). Trimming removed 6 bases from V and 5 bases from J, with 14 bases in between. The CDR3 nucleotides are TGCAGTGCCCTTCCCCCGGGCAACAATGAGCAGTTCTTC. Amino acid sequence: CSALPPGNNEQFF.

The chain uses TRBV18 and TRBJ2-2, with 13 nucleotides matching TRBD2. The CDR3 spans 16 residues. Germline CDR1 KGHSH, CDR2 LQKENI. After removal of 5 bases from V and 6 bases from J, the junction contained 6 bases not matched to a gene. The CDR3 coding sequence is TGTGCCAGCTCAACCCGGACTAGCGGGAGTGCCGGGGAGCTGTTTTTT. It is translated as CASSTRTSGSAGELFF.

J is TRBJ1-1 and V is TRBV30; possibly TRBD1 for D (6 bases). V dropped 1 base and J dropped 4 bases, with 22 bases sitting between them. The CDR3 sequence is 17 residues long. The germline V gene has CDR1 GTSNPN and CDR2 SVGIG (reference sequence). The CDR3 bases are TGTGCCTGGAGTGGGGACATCCCCGCGACTATCGGCACTGAAGCTTTCTTT. The encoded protein is CAWSGDIPATIGTEAFF.

V gene TRBV30 combines with J gene TRBJ2-1; maybe TRBD2 (6 bases). This CDR3 spans 15 amino acids. Between the trimmed V and J ends, which lost 3 bases and 8 bases, there was a span of 20 bases. CDR1 is GTSNPN, CDR2 SVGIG, per germline (reference sequence). In DNA, the CDR3 is TGTGCCTGGAGCCTGGGTACGGTGGGAGGCTATGAGCAGTTCTTC. Encoded protein: CAWSLGTVGGYEQFF.

The chain is built from TRBV5-1 and TRBJ1-2; TRBD1 might be the D (5 bases). There are 14 residues in the CDR3. Germline V CDR1 and CDR2: SGHRS, YFSETQ. V lost 4 bases, J lost 4 bases, and 14 bases lay in between. The CDR3 sequence is CASSLGTSSYGYTF. CDR3 in DNA: TGCGCCAGCAGCCTAGGGACTTCATCCTATGGCTACACCTTC.

The J gene is TRBJ1-1, the V gene TRBV5-1, with 7 positions matching TRBD1. This CDR3 is built from 13 residues. J lost 2 bases, V lost 5 bases, and 3 bases had no gene match. CDR1 and CDR2 from the germline V gene are SGHRS and YFSETQ. DNA for the CDR3: TGCGCCAGCAGGGGGACAGTAAACACTGAAGCTTTCTTT. The encoded protein is CASRGTVNTEAFF.

This chain links TRBV15 with TRBJ2-7; 7 bases map to TRBD1. The germline V gene encodes CDR1 LNHNV and CDR2 YYDKDF (reference sequence). The CDR3 loop spans 15 amino acids. Germline trimming cut 2 bases from V and 5 bases from J; bases unmatched to any gene: 9. CDR3 nucleotide sequence: TGTGCCACCAGCAGAAGGGGGACAGCCCCCGACGAGCAGTACTTC. The encoded protein is CATSRRGTAPDEQYF.

This clonotype showed up just once. V gene TRBV12-5 combines with J gene TRBJ2-5, with a possible D match to TRBD2 (6 bases). The CDR3 loop spans 13 amino acids. Germline CDR1 and CDR2: LGHNT and FRNRAP. Trimming shortened V by 6 bases and J by 4 bases, and 12 bases separated the two germline ends. The CDR3 spells CASGPGGSETQYF. The CDR3 nucleotides read TGTGCTAGTGGGCCTGGGGGGTCAGAGACCCAGTACTTC.

The chain recombines TRBV30 with TRBJ1-5; perhaps TRBD1 as D (6 bases). The germline V and J ends were trimmed by 2 bases and 7 bases, with 15 bases remaining between them. This CDR3 is built from 14 residues. Germline values: CDR1 GTSNPN, CDR2 SVGIG (reference sequence). DNA of the CDR3: TGTGCCTGGAGTAAAGCCCCAGGGGTCCAGCCCCAGCATTTT. This sequence encodes CAWSKAPGVQPQHF.

The J gene is TRBJ2-7, the V gene TRBV29-1; 7 nucleotides align to TRBD1. Germline CDR1 is SQVTM and CDR2 is ANQGSEA. The V segment lost 5 bases and the J segment 5 bases; nucleotides outside the gene matches: 6. The CDR3 runs 12 residues. CDR3 residues: CSVRQGTHEQYF. The CDR3 coding sequence is TGCAGCGTTAGACAGGGTACCCACGAGCAGTACTTC.

This sequence joins TRBV6-5 and TRBJ2-2, with D tentatively TRBD1 (6 bases). This CDR3 is built from 15 residues. Trimming took 6 bases from V and 1 from J, leaving 12 bases between them. The germline V gene encodes CDR1 MNHEY and CDR2 SVGAGI. CDR3 residues: CASSPGQWNTGELFF. CDR3 in DNA: TGTGCCAGCAGCCCCGGACAGTGGAACACCGGGGAGCTGTTTTTT.

The gene calls are TRBV7-6 and TRBJ2-7, with 7 bases fitting TRBD2. The CDR3 loop spans 14 amino acids. CDR1 SGHVS and CDR2 FNYEAQ come from the germline V gene. Trimming cost V 2 bases and J 2 bases; bases outside gene matches: 3. CDR3 DNA: TGTGCCAGCAGCTTAATCGGGGGGACCTACGAGCAGTACTTC. Protein product: CASSLIGGTYEQYF.

This clonotype appeared once. The chain joins TRBV20-1 to TRBJ1-2; no firm D call. CDR1 and CDR2 (germline): DFQATT, SNEGSKA (reference sequence). The CDR3 runs to 10 residues. CDR3 sequence reads: CSLAGNGYTF. CDR3 sequence (DNA): TGCAGCTTAGCGGGGAATGGCTACACCTTC.

This rearrangement joins TRBV20-1 to TRBJ1-1; tentative D call: TRBD1 (5 bases). Germline CDR1 and CDR2: DFQATT and SNEGSKA (reference sequence). The V and J ends lost 2 bases and 10 bases respectively, with 11 bases between them. The CDR3 loop spans 11 amino acids. The CDR3 nucleotides are TGCAGTGCTAGATTGGGGGACGGAGCTTTCTTT. Translating gives CSARLGDGAFF.